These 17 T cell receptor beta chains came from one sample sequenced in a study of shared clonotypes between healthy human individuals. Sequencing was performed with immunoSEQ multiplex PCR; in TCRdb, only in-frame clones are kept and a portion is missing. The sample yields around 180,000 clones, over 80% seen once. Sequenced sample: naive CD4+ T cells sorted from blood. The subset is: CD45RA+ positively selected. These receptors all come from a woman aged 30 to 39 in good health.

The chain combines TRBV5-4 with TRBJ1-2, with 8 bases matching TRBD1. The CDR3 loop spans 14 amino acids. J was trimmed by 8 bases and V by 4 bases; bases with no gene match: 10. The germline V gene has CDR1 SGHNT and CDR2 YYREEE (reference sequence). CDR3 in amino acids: CASSADRGTGGYTF. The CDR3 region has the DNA TGTGCCAGCAGCGCAGACAGGGGTACGGGCGGCTACACCTTC.

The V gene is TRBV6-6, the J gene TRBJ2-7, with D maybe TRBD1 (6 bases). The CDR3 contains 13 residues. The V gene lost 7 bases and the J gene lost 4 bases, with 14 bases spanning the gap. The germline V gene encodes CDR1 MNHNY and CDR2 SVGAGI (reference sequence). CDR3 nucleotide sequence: TGTGCCAGCAAGAGGGGGAACGGATACGAGCAGTACTTC. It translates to CASKRGNGYEQYF.

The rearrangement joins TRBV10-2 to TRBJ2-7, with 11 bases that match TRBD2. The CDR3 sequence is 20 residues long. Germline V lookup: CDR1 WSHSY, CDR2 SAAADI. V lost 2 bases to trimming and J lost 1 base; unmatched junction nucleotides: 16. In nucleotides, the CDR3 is TGCGCCAGCAGTGAGATTCTGGGGACTAGCGGCCCTAGGAGATCCTACGAGCAGTACTTC. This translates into CASSEILGTSGPRRSYEQYF.

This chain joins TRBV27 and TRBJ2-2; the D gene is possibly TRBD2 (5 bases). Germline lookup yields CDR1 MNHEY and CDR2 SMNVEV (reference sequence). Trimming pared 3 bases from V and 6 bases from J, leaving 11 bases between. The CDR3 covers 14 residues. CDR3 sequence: CASSLIGDPGELFF. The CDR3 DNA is TGTGCCAGCAGTTTGATCGGGGATCCCGGGGAGCTGTTTTTT.

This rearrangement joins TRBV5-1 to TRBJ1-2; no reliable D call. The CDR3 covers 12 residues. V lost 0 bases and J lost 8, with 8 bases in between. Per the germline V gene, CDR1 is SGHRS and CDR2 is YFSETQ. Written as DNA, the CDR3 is TGCGCCAGCAGCTTGGGGGCGAACGGCTACACCTTC. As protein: CASSLGANGYTF.

The CDR3: CASSLAGTSYEQYF. CDR3 nucleotides: TGCGCCAGCAGCTTGGCCGGGACCTCCTACGAGCAGTACTTC. The V and J genes are TRBV5-1 and TRBJ2-7, with D perhaps TRBD1 or TRBD2 (5 bases each). The germline V and J ends were trimmed by 0 bases and 0 bases, with 7 bases remaining between them. This CDR3 spans 14 amino acids. Germline V gene data show CDR1 as SGHRS and CDR2 as YFSETQ. Drawing the rest from reference TRBV5-1 and TRBJ2-7, the complete variable domain is KAGVTQTPRYLIKTRGQQVTLSCSPISGHRSVSWYQQTPGQGLQFLFEYFSETQRNKGNFPGRFSGRQFSNSRSEMNVSTLELGDSALYLCASSLAGTSYEQYFGPGTRLTVT.

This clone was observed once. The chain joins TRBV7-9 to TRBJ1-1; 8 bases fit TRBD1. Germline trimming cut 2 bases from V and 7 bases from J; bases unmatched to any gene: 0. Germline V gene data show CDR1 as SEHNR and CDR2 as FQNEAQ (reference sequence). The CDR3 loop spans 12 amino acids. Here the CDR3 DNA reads TGTGCCAGCAGCTTAACAGGGGGTGAAGCTTTCTTT. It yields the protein CASSLTGGEAFF.

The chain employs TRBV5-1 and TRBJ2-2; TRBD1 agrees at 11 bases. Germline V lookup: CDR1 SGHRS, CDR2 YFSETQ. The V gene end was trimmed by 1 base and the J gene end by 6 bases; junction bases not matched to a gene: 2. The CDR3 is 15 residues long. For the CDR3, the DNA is TGCGCCAGCAGCTTGCGGACAGGGGGCCCCGGGGAGCTGTTTTTT. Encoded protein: CASSLRTGGPGELFF.

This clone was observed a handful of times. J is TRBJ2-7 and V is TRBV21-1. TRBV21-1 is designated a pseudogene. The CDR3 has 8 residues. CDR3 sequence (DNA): TGTGCCAGCAGGGAGCAGTACTTC. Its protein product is CASREQYF.

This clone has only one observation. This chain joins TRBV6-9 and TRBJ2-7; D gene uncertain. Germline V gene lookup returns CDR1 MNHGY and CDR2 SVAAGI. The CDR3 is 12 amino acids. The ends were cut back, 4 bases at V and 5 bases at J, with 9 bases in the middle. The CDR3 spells CASSCNSDEQYF. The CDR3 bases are TGTGCCAGCAGTTGTAACTCGGACGAGCAGTACTTC.

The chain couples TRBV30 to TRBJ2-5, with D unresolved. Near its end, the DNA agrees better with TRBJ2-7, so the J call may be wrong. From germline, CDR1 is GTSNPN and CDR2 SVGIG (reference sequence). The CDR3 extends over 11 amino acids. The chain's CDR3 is CAWSRSSEQYF. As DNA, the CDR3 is TGTGCCTGGAGTAGGTCAAGCGAGCAGTACTTC.

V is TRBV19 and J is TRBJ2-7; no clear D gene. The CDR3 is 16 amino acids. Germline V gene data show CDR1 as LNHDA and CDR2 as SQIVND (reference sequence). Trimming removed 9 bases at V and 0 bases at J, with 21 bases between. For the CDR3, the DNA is TGTGCCAGCCCCCGAACCGATGGCGCTTCCTCCTACGAGCAGTACTTC. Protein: CASPRTDGASSYEQYF.

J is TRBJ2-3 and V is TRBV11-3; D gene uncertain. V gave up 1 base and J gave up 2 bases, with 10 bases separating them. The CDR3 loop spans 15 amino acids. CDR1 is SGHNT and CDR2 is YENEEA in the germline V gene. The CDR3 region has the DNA TGTGCCAGCAGCTTAGGGACGAGGTCCACAGATACGCAGTATTTT. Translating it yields CASSLGTRSTDTQYF.

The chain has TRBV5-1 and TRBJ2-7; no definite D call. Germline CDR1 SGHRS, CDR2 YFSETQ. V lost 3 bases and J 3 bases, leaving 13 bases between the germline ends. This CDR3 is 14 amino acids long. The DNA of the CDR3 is TGCGCCAGCAGCTCAGACTCAACAGACTACGAGCAGTACTTC. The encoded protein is CASSSDSTDYEQYF.

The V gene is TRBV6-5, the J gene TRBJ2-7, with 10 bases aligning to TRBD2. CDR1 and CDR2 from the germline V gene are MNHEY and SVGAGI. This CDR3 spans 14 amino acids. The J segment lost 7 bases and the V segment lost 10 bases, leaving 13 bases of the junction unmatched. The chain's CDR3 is CATASGSFGLEQYF. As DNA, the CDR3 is TGTGCCACCGCTAGCGGGAGCTTTGGGTTGGAGCAGTACTTC.

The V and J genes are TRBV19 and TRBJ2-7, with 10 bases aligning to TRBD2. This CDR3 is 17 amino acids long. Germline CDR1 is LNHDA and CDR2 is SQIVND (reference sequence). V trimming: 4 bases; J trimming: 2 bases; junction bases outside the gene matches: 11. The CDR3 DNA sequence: TGTGCCAGTAGTACCGGAGCGGGAGGGCCCCCTACCTACGAGCAGTACTTC. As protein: CASSTGAGGPPTYEQYF.

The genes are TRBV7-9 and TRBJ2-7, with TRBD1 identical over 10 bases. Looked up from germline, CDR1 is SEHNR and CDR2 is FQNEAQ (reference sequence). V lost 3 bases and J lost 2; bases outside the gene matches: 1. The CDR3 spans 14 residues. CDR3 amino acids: CASSFGTGAYEQYF. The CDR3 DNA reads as TGTGCCAGCAGCTTCGGGACAGGGGCCTACGAGCAGTACTTC.